This T cell receptor (beta chain) was captured by sequencing in a study of long-term antiretroviral therapy in people with HIV. Study-wide findings and caveats: HIV repertoires covered narrower CDR3 length ranges than controls did.

This was the immunoSEQ v3.0 assay at survey level. In sequencing, roughly 40,000-50,000 T-cell genomes per sample were targeted. Data came from immunoSEQ multiplex PCR; TCRdb stores just in-frame clones and leaves some out. The sample lists fewer than 25,000 clones, about nine tenths seen once, with under 9.5% in the top ten. Germline values: CDR1 MNHEY, CDR2 SMNVEV (reference sequence). J gave up 1 base and V 5 bases, and 5 bases lay outside the gene matches. CDR3 length: 15 amino acids. In the case of this clone: What it binds is not known.

The chain employs TRBV27 and TRBJ2-3; TRBD2 matches at 8 bases. The sample here was unsorted PBMCs, taken 1.8 years before starting antiretroviral therapy. This sequence was found in a woman between 25 and 40 years old with HIV. The CDR3 loop reads CASSGGLVGTDTQYF. Here the CDR3 DNA reads TGTGCCAGCAGTGGGGGACTAGTCGGCACAGATACGCAGTATTTT.